The 25 T cell receptor beta chains presented below share a single source sample, sequenced in a study of regulatory T cells in long-lasting Graves disease (dated by TCRdb to the early 2020s). The time point tag for this specimen amounts to: newly diagnosed GD, antithyroid drugs for less than 3 months. For both TCR sequencing and RNA sequencing, RNA was extracted from PBMCs in TRIzol. The method was multiplex PCR. For sequencing, an Illumina HiSeq 4000 was employed. To build TCR beta libraries, CDR3 regions were amplified by Arm-PCR using iRepertoire HTBI primers. In TCRdb, the public reads were trimmed at Q25 with fastp and aligned with MiXCR, with productive beta chains retained. Every CDR3 protein is listed once, alongside the most common genes and DNA of its rows. The sample data list 510,000 or so distinct CDR3 sequences, and 12% of these were observed just once. The ten largest clones capture about 8.3% of the sample.

These sequences were also reported in another study, on T cells in Graves' hyperthyroidism and ophthalmopathy.

Here the sequenced sample was peripheral blood mononuclear cells (PBMCs), taken at new diagnosis, from a patient treated with antithyroid drugs. The source is a woman between 25 and 40 years old with Graves disease. Donor details come from another sample of the same person, matched by shared clones.

This chain joins TRBV27 and TRBJ2-4; tentative D call: TRBD2 (5 bases). Per germline, CDR1 MNHEY and CDR2 SMNVEV (reference sequence). V lost 2 bases and J lost 3, with 14 bases in between. The length of the CDR3 is 16 residues. The CDR3 here is CASSLDGRADKNIQYF. CDR3 bases: TGTGCCAGCAGTTTAGACGGGCGGGCCGACAAAAACATTCAGTACTTC.

This clonotype showed up many times. This chain joins TRBV30 and TRBJ1-1; D uncertain. In germline, CDR1 is GTSNPN, CDR2 SVGIG (reference sequence). Trimming took 4 bases from V and 3 from J, leaving 15 bases between them. The CDR3 is 14 amino acids. Here the CDR3 reads CAWTLNSVDTEAFF. The CDR3 region has the DNA TGTGCCTGGACATTGAATTCGGTGGACACTGAAGCTTTCTTT.

V usage is TRBV5-8 and J usage is TRBJ2-7; 9 positions match TRBD1. V gave up 5 bases and J gave up 5 bases; unmatched junction bases: 5. The CDR3 contains 13 residues. CDR1 is SGHTS, CDR2 YDEGEE, per germline. This CDR3 reads CASSRQGVHEQYF. The DNA of the CDR3 is TGTGCCAGCAGTAGACAGGGGGTTCACGAGCAGTACTTC.

This clonotype was detected only a few times. The chain combines TRBV9 with TRBJ1-3; no reliable D call. Deletions cut 2 bases from V and 0 bases from J, with 18 bases between. Germline lookup yields CDR1 SGDLS and CDR2 YYNGEE. This CDR3 spans 18 amino acids. CDR3 DNA: TGTGCCAGCAGCGTCGGGGTGGGCGGCGGGAGCTCTGGAAACACCATATATTTT. This translates into CASSVGVGGGSSGNTIYF.

This clonotype appeared many times. The chain couples TRBV2 to TRBJ2-1; D is uncertain. Trimming left V 7 bases short and J 4 bases short, with 11 bases between. The germline CDR1 and CDR2 sequences are SNHLY and FYNNEI. The CDR3 extends over 13 amino acids. CDR3 sequence: CASTRRLYNEQFF. Written as DNA, the CDR3 is TGTGCCAGCACCCGGAGACTTTACAATGAGCAGTTCTTC.

In its sample, this clonotype was seen many times. The chain couples TRBV20-1 to TRBJ2-7, with 7 bases matching TRBD2. There are 15 residues in the CDR3. With 0 bases clipped from V and 2 bases from J, the junction kept 7 bases outside the gene matches. Germline CDR1 DFQATT, CDR2 SNEGSKA (reference sequence). As DNA, the CDR3 is TGCAGTGCTAGAGATCGGAAGCGGGACGCCTACGAGCAGTACTTC. Its protein product is CSARDRKRDAYEQYF.

This clonotype was counted many times. The chain uses TRBV6-2 or TRBV6-3 and TRBJ2-6; no clear D. Trimming removed 2 bases from V and 0 bases from J, with 14 bases in between. CDR3 length equals 18 residues. Germline V lookup: CDR1 MNHEY, CDR2 SVGEGT. CDR3 residues: CASSYETTQSSGANVLTF. Here the CDR3 DNA reads TGTGCCAGCAGTTACGAGACAACCCAAAGCTCTGGGGCCAACGTCCTGACTTTC.

This clonotype was detected a few times. The chain combines TRBV10-3 with TRBJ1-3; no definite D call. CDR3 size: 12 residues. Germline values: CDR1 ENHRY, CDR2 SYGVKD. Trimming stripped 5 bases from V and 1 base from J, with 3 bases between. The CDR3 loop is CAISTSGNTIYF. The CDR3 bases are TGTGCCATCAGTACATCTGGAAACACCATATATTTT.

This clonotype was counted only a few times. The chain recombines TRBV7-9 with TRBJ2-1; the D is unclear. Trimming removed 4 bases from V and 0 bases from J, with 10 bases in between. CDR1 and CDR2 (germline): SEHNR, FQNEAQ (reference sequence). CDR3 length equals 15 residues. The DNA of the CDR3 is TGTGCCAGCAGCTCCGCCCAAGGCTCCTACAATGAGCAGTTCTTC. Translating it yields CASSSAQGSYNEQFF.

This clonotype was seen repeatedly, ten times or more. The chain carries TRBV19 and TRBJ2-1; the D gene could be TRBD1 or TRBD2 (9 bases each). V lost 6 bases to trimming and J lost 0 bases, with 30 bases between them. Germline assignment: CDR1 LNHDA and CDR2 SQIVND (reference sequence). CDR3 length equals 21 residues. The CDR3 DNA sequence: TGTGCCAGTAGCCCGAACAGGGGGCGGCTAGCGGGAACTAGCTCCTACAATGAGCAGTTCTTC. Its protein is CASSPNRGRLAGTSSYNEQFF.

This clonotype was picked up many times. CDR3 sequence: CAISDFWGTEKMNTEAFF. CDR3 sequence (DNA): TGTGCCATCAGTGATTTTTGGGGGACAGAAAAAATGAACACTGAAGCTTTCTTT. This rearrangement joins TRBV10-3 to TRBJ1-1; 7 nucleotides line up with TRBD1. Germline V gene sequence: CDR1 ENHRY, CDR2 SYGVKD. The CDR3 runs 18 residues. The ends lost 3 bases at V and 0 bases at J; junction bases unmatched: 13.

This clonotype was counted ten times or more. The chain has TRBV3-1 and TRBJ2-1, with TRBD2 matching over 7 bases. Germline loops: CDR1 LGHDT, CDR2 YNNKEL (reference sequence). Unmatched junction bases numbered 2, after V lost 3 bases and J lost 3 bases. The CDR3 runs to 14 residues. CDR3 sequence (DNA): TGTGCCAGCAGCCAGGGGAGGGGCTACAATGAGCAGTTCTTC. Residues: CASSQGRGYNEQFF.

This clonotype was seen repeatedly, ten times or more. The chain employs TRBV28 and TRBJ2-7; 7 bases are shared with TRBD1. In germline, CDR1 is MDHEN, CDR2 SYDVKM. This CDR3 spans 16 amino acids. The J segment lost 0 bases and the V segment lost 5 bases, leaving 10 bases of the junction unmatched. This CDR3 is CASSPWTGPRSYEQYF. The CDR3 nucleotides read TGTGCCAGCAGTCCGTGGACAGGCCCGCGCTCCTACGAGCAGTACTTC.

V and J are TRBV20-1 and TRBJ1-4; D is unclear. CDR1 DFQATT and CDR2 SNEGSKA come from the germline V gene (reference sequence). The CDR3 covers 13 residues. V was pared by 5 bases and J by 5 bases, with 12 bases between. CDR3 in amino acids: CSALGRANEKLFF. As DNA, the CDR3 is TGCAGTGCTCTAGGACGGGCAAATGAAAAACTGTTTTTT.

There are many counts of this clonotype. The V and J genes are TRBV28 and TRBJ2-7; maybe TRBD2 (5 bases). CDR1 is MDHEN, CDR2 SYDVKM, per germline. The CDR3 sequence is 14 residues long. V shed 5 bases and J shed 5 bases, with 16 bases lying between them. CDR3 sequence reads: CASSPSWRIHEQYF. In DNA form, the CDR3 reads TGTGCCAGCAGTCCCTCGTGGAGGATCCACGAGCAGTACTTC.

The chain carries TRBV2 and TRBJ1-4, with D possibly TRBD1 on 5 matching bases. The CDR3 sequence is 15 residues long. V lost 0 bases to trimming and J lost 7 bases, with 12 bases between them. Germline values: CDR1 SNHLY, CDR2 FYNNEI. This CDR3 is CASSEAWTRGEKLFF. CDR3 nucleotides: TGTGCCAGCAGTGAAGCCTGGACAAGGGGTGAAAAACTGTTTTTT.

The genes are TRBV18 and TRBJ2-7; D call uncertain. V was pared by 1 base and J by 5 bases, with 6 bases between. CDR1 is KGHSH and CDR2 is LQKENI in the germline V gene. The CDR3 consists of 12 residues. The CDR3 here is CASSPQQDEQYF. The CDR3 DNA reads TGTGCCAGCTCACCACAGCAGGACGAGCAGTACTTC.

This clonotype appeared many times. The chain employs TRBV27 and TRBJ2-3; 7 nucleotides align to TRBD1. The CDR3 is 16 amino acids. Germline lookup yields CDR1 MNHEY and CDR2 SMNVEV (reference sequence). V shed 0 bases, J shed 3 bases, and the junction held 6 bases outside the gene matches. The DNA for the CDR3 is TGTGCCAGCAGTTTATCGTTCGGGACAGCAACAGATACGCAGTATTTT. Translating it yields CASSLSFGTATDTQYF.

This clonotype was detected many times. J is TRBJ2-5 and V is TRBV10-3; 10 bases line up with TRBD1. Looked up from germline, CDR1 is ENHRY and CDR2 is SYGVKD. Trimming took 0 bases from V and 4 from J; bases not matched to a gene: 8. CDR3 length: 17 residues. The CDR3: CAISESKIRDRGETQYF. The CDR3 DNA reads TGTGCCATCAGTGAGTCGAAGATACGGGACAGGGGAGAGACCCAGTACTTC.

This clonotype was found many times. The chain couples TRBV20-1 to TRBJ1-5, with 7 bases that match TRBD1. The CDR3 has 15 amino acids. Germline V gives CDR1 DFQATT, CDR2 SNEGSKA (reference sequence). V was pared by 6 bases and J by 0 bases, with 8 bases of the junction left unmatched. The CDR3 bases are TGCAGTGCCCAGGGACAGACTTATAGCAATCAGCCCCAGCATTTT. The encoded protein is CSAQGQTYSNQPQHF.

This clonotype has ten or more counts. The V and J genes are TRBV11-1 and TRBJ1-1; D is undetermined. Trimming removed 0 bases at V and 5 bases at J, with 10 bases between. CDR1 is SGHAT and CDR2 is FQDESV in the germline V gene (reference sequence). CDR3 length: 14 residues. The CDR3 sequence is CASSLAPKSTEAFF. In DNA form, the CDR3 reads TGTGCCAGCAGCTTAGCCCCAAAAAGTACTGAAGCTTTCTTT.

This clonotype was detected a few times. This chain links TRBV4-3 with TRBJ2-3; 7 nucleotides align to TRBD2. The CDR3 runs to 16 residues. Looked up from germline, CDR1 is LGHNA and CDR2 is YSLEER. V lost 0 bases, J lost 2 bases, and 5 bases stayed unmatched. CDR3 in DNA: TGCGCCAGCAGCCAAGAGGAGGGAGGGCCCACAGATACGCAGTATTTT. Translation gives CASSQEEGGPTDTQYF.

This clonotype was recorded many times. This chain joins TRBV18 and TRBJ1-5; perhaps TRBD1 as D (5 bases). The CDR3 length is 15 residues. Germline-derived CDR1 and CDR2 are KGHSH and LQKENI. V shed 1 base and J shed 5 bases, with 12 bases lying between them. The CDR3 bases are TGTGCCAGCTCACCACAGGGGAAGGTAGATCAGCCCCAGCATTTT. It translates to CASSPQGKVDQPQHF.

At least ten counts were recorded for this clonotype. This sequence joins TRBV2 and TRBJ2-5; 7 nucleotides agree with TRBD2. The trim removed 4 bases at V and 5 bases at J, leaving 10 bases unmatched. The CDR3 is made up of 15 amino acids. Germline CDR1 is SNHLY and CDR2 is FYNNEI. The CDR3 nucleotides are TGTGCCAGCAGTGTCAACTTCTTACTAGCGGAGACCCAGTACTTC. Encoded protein: CASSVNFLLAETQYF.

V and J are TRBV2 and TRBJ1-4; 11 nucleotides line up with TRBD1. This CDR3 contains 18 residues. Germline assignment: CDR1 SNHLY and CDR2 FYNNEI. J was trimmed by 1 base and V by 2 bases; bases with no gene match: 6. In DNA form, the CDR3 reads TGTGCCAGCAGTGAATGGACAGGGGGCAGTGGAACTAATGAAAAACTGTTTTTT. Its protein is CASSEWTGGSGTNEKLFF. The entire variable domain, with the rest obtained from reference TRBV2 and TRBJ1-4, is as follows: EPEVTQTPSHQVTQMGQEVILRCVPISNHLYFYWYRQILGQKVEFLVSFYNNEISEKSEIFDDQFSVERPDGSNFTLKIRSTKLEDSAMYFCASSEWTGGSGTNEKLFFGSGTQLSVL.